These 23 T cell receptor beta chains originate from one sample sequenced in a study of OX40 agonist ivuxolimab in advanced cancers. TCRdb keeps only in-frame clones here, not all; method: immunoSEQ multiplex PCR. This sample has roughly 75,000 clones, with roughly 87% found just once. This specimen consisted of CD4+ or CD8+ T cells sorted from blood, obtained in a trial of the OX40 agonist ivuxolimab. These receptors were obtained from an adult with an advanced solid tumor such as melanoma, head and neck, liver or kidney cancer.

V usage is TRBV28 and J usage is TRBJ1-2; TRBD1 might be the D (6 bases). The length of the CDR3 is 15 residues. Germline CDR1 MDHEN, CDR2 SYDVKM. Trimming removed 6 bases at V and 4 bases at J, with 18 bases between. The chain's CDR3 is CASRRNGGRVYGYTF. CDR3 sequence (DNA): TGTGCCAGCAGGAGGAATGGGGGCCGTGTCTATGGCTACACCTTC.

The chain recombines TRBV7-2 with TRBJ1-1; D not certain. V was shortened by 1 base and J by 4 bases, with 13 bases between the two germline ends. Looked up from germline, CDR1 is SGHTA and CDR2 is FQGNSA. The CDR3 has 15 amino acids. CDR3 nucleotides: TGTGCCAGCAGCTTAGTGGGTGACGGGCGCACTGAAGCTTTCTTT. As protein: CASSLVGDGRTEAFF. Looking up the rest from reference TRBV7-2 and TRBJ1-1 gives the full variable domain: GAGVSQSPSNKVTEKGKDVELRCDPISGHTALYWYRQSLGQGLEFLIYFQGNSAPDKSGLPSDRFSAERTGGSVSTLTIQRTQQEDSAVYLCASSLVGDGRTEAFFGQGTRLTVV.

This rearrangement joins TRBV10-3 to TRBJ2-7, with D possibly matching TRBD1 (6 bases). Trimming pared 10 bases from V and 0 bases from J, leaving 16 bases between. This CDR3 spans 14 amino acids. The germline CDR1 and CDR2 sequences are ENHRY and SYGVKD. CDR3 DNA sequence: TGTGCCACCAGGGGCAGGATCGACTCCTACGAGCAGTACTTC. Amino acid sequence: CATRGRIDSYEQYF.

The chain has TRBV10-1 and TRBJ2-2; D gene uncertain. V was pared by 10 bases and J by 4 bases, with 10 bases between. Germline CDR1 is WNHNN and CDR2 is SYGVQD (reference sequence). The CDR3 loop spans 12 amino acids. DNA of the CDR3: TGCGCCACTTCCTATACCACCGGGGAGCTGTTTTTT. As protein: CATSYTTGELFF.

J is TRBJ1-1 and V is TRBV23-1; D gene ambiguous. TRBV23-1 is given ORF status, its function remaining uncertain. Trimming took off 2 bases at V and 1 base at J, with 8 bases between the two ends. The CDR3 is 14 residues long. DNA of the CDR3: TGCGCCAGCAGTCAAAAACTCGAGAACACTGAAGCTTTCTTT. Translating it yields CASSQKLENTEAFF.

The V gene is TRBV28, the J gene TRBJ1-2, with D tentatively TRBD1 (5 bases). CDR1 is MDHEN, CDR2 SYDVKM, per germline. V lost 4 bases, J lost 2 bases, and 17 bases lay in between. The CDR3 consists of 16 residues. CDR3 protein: CASSSIRPGKNYGYTF. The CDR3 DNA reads TGTGCCAGCAGTTCTATACGGCCAGGGAAGAACTATGGCTACACCTTC.

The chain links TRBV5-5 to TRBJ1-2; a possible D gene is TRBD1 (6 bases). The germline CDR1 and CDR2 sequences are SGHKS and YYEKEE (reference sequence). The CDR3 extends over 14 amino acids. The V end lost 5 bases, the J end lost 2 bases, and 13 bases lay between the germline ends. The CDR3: CASSQQGRNYGYTF. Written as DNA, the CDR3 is TGTGCCAGCAGTCAGCAGGGGCGCAACTATGGCTACACCTTC.

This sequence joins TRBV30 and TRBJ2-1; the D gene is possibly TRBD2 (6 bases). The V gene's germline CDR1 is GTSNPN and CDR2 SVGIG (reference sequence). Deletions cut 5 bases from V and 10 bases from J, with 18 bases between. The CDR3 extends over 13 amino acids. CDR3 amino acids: CAWEGSIGGEQFF. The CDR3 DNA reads TGTGCCTGGGAGGGGTCTATAGGAGGGGAGCAGTTCTTC.

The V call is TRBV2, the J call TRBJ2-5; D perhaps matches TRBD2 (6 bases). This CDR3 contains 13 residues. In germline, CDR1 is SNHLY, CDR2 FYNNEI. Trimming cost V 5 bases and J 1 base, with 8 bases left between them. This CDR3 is CASSKGLQETQYF. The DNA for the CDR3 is TGTGCCAGCAGTAAGGGACTCCAAGAGACCCAGTACTTC.

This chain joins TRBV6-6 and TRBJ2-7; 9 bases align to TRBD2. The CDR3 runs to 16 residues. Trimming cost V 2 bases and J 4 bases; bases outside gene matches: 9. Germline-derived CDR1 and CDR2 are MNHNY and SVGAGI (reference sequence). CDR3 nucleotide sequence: TGTGCCAGCAGTTACCGTAGTAGCGGGAGCGGATACGAGCAGTACTTC. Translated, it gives CASSYRSSGSGYEQYF.

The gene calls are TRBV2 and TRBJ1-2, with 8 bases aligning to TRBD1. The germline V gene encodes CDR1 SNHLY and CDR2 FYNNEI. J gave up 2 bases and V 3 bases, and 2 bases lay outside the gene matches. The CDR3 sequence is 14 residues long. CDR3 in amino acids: CASSEQGANYGYTF. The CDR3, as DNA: TGTGCCAGCAGTGAGCAGGGGGCGAACTATGGCTACACCTTC.

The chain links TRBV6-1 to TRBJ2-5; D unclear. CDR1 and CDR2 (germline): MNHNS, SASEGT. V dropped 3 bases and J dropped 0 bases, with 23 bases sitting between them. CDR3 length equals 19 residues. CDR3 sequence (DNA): TGTGCCAGCAGTGAGGTCCGACCTATCGTAACCAGGTACCAAGAGACCCAGTACTTC. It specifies CASSEVRPIVTRYQETQYF.

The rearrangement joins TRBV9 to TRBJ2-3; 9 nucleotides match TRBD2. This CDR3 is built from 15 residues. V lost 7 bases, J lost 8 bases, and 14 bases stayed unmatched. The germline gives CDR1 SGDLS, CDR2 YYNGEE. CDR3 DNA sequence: TGTGCCAGCGGGAGGGCCGGGACTAGCAAGGGTACGCAGTATTTT. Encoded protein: CASGRAGTSKGTQYF.

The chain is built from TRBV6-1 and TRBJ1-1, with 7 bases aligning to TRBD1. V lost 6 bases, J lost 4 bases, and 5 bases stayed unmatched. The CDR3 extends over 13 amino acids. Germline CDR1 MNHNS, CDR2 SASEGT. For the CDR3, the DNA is TGTGCCAGCAGAGACAGGGCTTTCACTGAAGCTTTCTTT. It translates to CASRDRAFTEAFF.

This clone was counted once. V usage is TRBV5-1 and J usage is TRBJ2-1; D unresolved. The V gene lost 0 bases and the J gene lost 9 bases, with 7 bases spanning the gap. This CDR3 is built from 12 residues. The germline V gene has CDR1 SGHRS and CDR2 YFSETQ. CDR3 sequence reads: CASSLEMIEQFF. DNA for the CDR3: TGCGCCAGCAGCTTGGAAATGATTGAGCAGTTCTTC.

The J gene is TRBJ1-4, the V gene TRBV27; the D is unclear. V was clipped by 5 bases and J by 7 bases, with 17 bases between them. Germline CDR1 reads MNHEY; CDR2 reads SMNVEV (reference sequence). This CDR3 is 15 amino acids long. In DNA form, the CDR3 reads TGTGCCAGCAGTGCAGATTCTAGGATGGGTGAAAAACTGTTTTTT. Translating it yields CASSADSRMGEKLFF.

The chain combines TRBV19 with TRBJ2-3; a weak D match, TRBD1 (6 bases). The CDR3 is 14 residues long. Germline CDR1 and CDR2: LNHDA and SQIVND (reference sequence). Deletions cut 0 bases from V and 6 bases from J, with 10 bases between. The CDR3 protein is CASSIDTGTDTQYF. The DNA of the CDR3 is TGTGCCAGTAGTATAGATACAGGGACCGATACGCAGTATTTT.

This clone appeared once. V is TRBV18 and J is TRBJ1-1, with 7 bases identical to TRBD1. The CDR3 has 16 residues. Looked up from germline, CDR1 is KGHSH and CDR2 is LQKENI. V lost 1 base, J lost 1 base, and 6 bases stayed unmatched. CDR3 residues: CASSPRAGQTNTEAFF. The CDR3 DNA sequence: TGTGCCAGCTCACCACGTGCGGGACAGACGAACACTGAAGCTTTCTTT.

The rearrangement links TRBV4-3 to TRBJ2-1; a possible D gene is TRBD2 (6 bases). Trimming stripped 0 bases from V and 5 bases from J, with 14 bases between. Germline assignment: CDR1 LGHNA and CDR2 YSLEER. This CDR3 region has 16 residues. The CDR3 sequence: CASSQDFSGRNNEQFF. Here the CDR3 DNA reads TGCGCCAGCAGCCAAGATTTTAGCGGCAGAAACAATGAGCAGTTCTTC.

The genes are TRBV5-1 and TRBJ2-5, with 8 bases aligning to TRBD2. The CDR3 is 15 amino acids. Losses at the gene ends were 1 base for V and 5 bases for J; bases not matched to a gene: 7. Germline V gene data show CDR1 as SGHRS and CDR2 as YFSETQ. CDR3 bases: TGCGCCAGCAGCTTGACAGCGGGGGCACGGGAGACCCAGTACTTC. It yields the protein CASSLTAGARETQYF.

The CDR3 protein is CASSLDDRGYEQYF. Here the CDR3 DNA reads TGTGCCAGCAGCTTAGACGACAGGGGCTACGAGCAGTACTTC. V and J are TRBV7-6 and TRBJ2-7; 8 bases match TRBD1. J gave up 3 bases and V 1 base, and 2 bases lay outside the gene matches. The CDR3 totals 14 residues. CDR1 and CDR2 (germline): SGHVS, FNYEAQ. The complete variable domain, with remaining parts taken from reference TRBV7-6 and TRBJ2-7, reads GAGVSQSPRYKVTKRGQDVALRCDPISGHVSLYWYRQALGQGPEFLTYFNYEAQQDKSGLPNDRFSAERPEGSISTLTIQRTEQRDSAMYRCASSLDDRGYEQYFGPGTRLTVT.

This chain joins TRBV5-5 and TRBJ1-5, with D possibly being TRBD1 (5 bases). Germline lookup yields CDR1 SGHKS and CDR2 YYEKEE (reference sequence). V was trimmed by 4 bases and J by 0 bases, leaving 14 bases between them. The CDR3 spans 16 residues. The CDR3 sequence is CASSRGTIGSNQPQHF. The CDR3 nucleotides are TGTGCCAGCAGCCGGGGGACTATCGGTAGCAATCAGCCCCAGCATTTT.

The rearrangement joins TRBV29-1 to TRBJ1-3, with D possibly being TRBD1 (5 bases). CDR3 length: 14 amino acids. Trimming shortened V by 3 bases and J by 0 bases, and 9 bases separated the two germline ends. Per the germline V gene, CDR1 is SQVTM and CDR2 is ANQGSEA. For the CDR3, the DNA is TGCAGCGTTGATTACCAGGGCTCTGGAAACACCATATATTTT. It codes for CSVDYQGSGNTIYF.